The entry below describes one TCR beta chain. The sample originates from a study of shared clonotypes between healthy human individuals. The table came from immunoSEQ multiplex PCR; TCRdb's copy has only in-frame clones and leaves some out. The table includes more than 2 million clones, about 94% detected once. In germline, CDR1 is SGHRS, CDR2 YFSETQ. The V end lost 4 bases, the J end lost 9 bases, and 11 bases lay between the germline ends. The CDR3 contains 12 residues. The sample consisted of naive CD4+ T cells sorted from blood. The subset denotes: CD45RA+ positively selected. This TCR was recovered from a man younger than 35 in good health. V gene TRBV5-1 combines with J gene TRBJ2-1; possibly TRBD1 for D (5 bases). The CDR3 DNA reads TGCGCCAGCAGCCCCCCAGGGCTTGAGCAGTTCTTC. Translation: CASSPPGLEQFF.